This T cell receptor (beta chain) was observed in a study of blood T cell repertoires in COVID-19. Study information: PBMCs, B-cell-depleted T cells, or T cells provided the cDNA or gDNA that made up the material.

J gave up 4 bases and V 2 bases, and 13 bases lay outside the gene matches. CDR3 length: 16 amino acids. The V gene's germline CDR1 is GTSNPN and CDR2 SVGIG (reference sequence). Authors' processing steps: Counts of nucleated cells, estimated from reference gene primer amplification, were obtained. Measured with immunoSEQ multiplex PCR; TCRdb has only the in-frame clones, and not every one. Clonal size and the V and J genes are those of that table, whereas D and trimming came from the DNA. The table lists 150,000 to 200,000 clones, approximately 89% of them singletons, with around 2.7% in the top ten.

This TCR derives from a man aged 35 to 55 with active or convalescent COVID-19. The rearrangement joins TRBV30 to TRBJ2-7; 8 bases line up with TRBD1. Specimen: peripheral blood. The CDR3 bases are TGTGCCTGGAGTAAAGGGTTCGGGCAGGGGGCTTACGAGCAGTACTTC. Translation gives CAWSKGFGQGAYEQYF.